This note documents a single T cell receptor beta chain sequence. CDR3 length: 12 residues. Germline CDR1 is SQVTM and CDR2 is ANQGSEA. The data originate from a study of blood T cell repertoires in COVID-19. On the study more broadly: Sites across the United States, Italy and Spain contributed samples from acute and convalescent COVID-19. Sources were T cells, B-cell-depleted T cells, or PBMCs; the material itself was cDNA or gDNA.

Per the original methods: Nucleated cell number was recorded as an estimate derived from reference gene primer amplification. The assay was immunoSEQ multiplex PCR, and TCRdb's table has in-frame clones only and misses some. The V and J calls and clone size come from that table; D and trimming were worked out from the DNA. The sample holds under 250,000 clones; 84% are singletons and the top ten take roughly 2.4%. The receptor was isolated from a woman aged 55-70 years with acute or convalescent COVID-19. Sequencing used peripheral blood. This sequence joins TRBV29-1 and TRBJ2-5; the D gene is possibly TRBD2 (5 bases). CDR3 in amino acids: CGTTRESETQYF. CDR3 DNA sequence: TGCGGAACGACTCGGGAAAGCGAGACCCAGTACTTC. The complete variable domain, with remaining parts taken from reference TRBV29-1 and TRBJ2-5, reads SAVISQKPSRDICQRGTSLTIQCQVDSQVTMMFWYRQQPGQSLTLIATANQGSEATYESGFVIDKFPISRPNLTFSTLTVSNMSPEDSSIYLCGTTRESETQYFGPGTRLLVL.